This is a list of T cell receptor beta chains from one sample in a study of cytomegalovirus exposure and HLA in healthy donors. Libraries were prepared by immunoSEQ multiplex PCR; TCRdb keeps only in-frame clonotypes and omits some of them. The data hold approximately 91,000 clones, with roughly 67% observed a single time. Source material: PBMCs. The origin of the receptors is a human donor in good health. Both conserved end residues are trimmed from each CDR3. D genes are given only for firm matches.

CDR3	J	V	D
ASRIGQKINYGYT	TRBJ1-2	TRBV19	.
SVYGQTQY	TRBJ2-5	TRBV29-1	.
ASSLRPGTSGSTDTQY	TRBJ2-3	TRBV4-3	TRBD2
ASSPAGVSQETQY	TRBJ2-5	TRBV5-1	TRBD2
ASSQTGRQETQY	TRBJ2-5	TRBV5-1	TRBD1
ASSGSLVTDTQY	TRBJ2-3	TRBV9	.
ASSPGGADIQY	TRBJ2-4	TRBV4-3	.
ASSLQGTGSDTQY	TRBJ2-3	TRBV7-3	TRBD1
ASSLTSGTTDTQY	TRBJ2-3	TRBV5-6	TRBD2
ASSLVAGVGYNEQF	TRBJ2-1	TRBV5-1	TRBD2
ASSRRQGGETQY	TRBJ2-5	TRBV4-2	TRBD1
ASSTPGQGLGQPQH	TRBJ1-5	TRBV21-1	.
ASSLVSSRGFTEAF	TRBJ1-1	TRBV5-6	TRBD1
ASSQKSYGYT	TRBJ1-2	TRBV4-2	.
ASSRRGQVGGELF	TRBJ2-2	TRBV19	TRBD1
ASSSDSPRETQY	TRBJ2-5	TRBV7-9	.
ASSLRTSGGFTDTQY	TRBJ2-3	TRBV11-3	TRBD2
ASSSPVNNEQF	TRBJ2-1	TRBV5-4	.
ASSRSGTDYNEQF	TRBJ2-1	TRBV6-1	TRBD2
ASSLATGDYEQY	TRBJ2-7	TRBV7-2	TRBD1
ASSQREETQY	TRBJ2-5	TRBV4-1	TRBD2
ASRSQGHEQY	TRBJ2-7	TRBV13	TRBD1